The following is a T cell receptor beta chain sequence with its context. Per the germline V gene, CDR1 is MDHEN and CDR2 is SYDVKM. Deletions cut 4 bases from V and 5 bases from J, with 13 bases between. This CDR3 spans 14 amino acids. Investigators performed immunoSEQ version v3.0 at survey level. Repertoires were generated with immunoSEQ multiplex PCR, while TCRdb's copy carries only in-frame clones and drops some. Here the sample spans 20,000 to 25,000 clones, roughly 80% being singletons. This sample is drawn from a study of long-term antiretroviral therapy in people with HIV. This sample comprised unsorted PBMCs, obtained 0.3 years after starting antiretroviral therapy. This chain joins TRBV28 and TRBJ2-3, with D possibly being TRBD1 (7 bases). The receptor was isolated from a man in his forties or fifties with HIV. In nucleotides, the CDR3 is TGTGCCAGCAGTTCCCCGGGGGACAGAGATACGCAGTATTTT. Encoded protein: CASSSPGDRDTQYF.